The 27 T cell receptor beta chains given below trace back to one sample, sequenced in a study of blood T cell repertoires in COVID-19. Sequenced by immunoSEQ multiplex PCR; TCRdb stores in-frame clones only, minus some. The table lists over 200,000 clones, around 90% of them singletons. The specimen was peripheral blood. Source of these receptors: a man younger than 45 with acute or convalescent COVID-19.

CDR3 loop: CASSYGGGQYF. The CDR3 DNA sequence: TGTGCCAGCAGTTACGGGGGCGGGCAGTACTTC. The chain employs TRBV6-5 and TRBJ2-7, with D possibly matching TRBD1 (6 bases). Looked up from germline, CDR1 is MNHEY and CDR2 is SVGAGI. Trimming removed 2 bases from V and 9 bases from J, with 8 bases in between. The CDR3 covers 11 residues.

This chain connects TRBV11-2 to TRBJ2-5; D is ambiguous. Trimming pared 0 bases from V and 5 bases from J, leaving 4 bases between. The CDR3 is 12 amino acids. In germline, CDR1 is SGHAT, CDR2 FQNNGV. The CDR3 DNA sequence: TGTGCCAGCAGCTTAGATCGGGAGACCCAGTACTTC. Encoded protein: CASSLDRETQYF. Full variable domain (remainder filled in from reference TRBV11-2 and TRBJ2-5): EAGVAQSPRYKIIEKRQSVAFWCNPISGHATLYWYQQILGQGPKLLIQFQNNGVVDDSQLPKDRFSAERLKGVDSTLKIQPAKLEDSAVYLCASSLDRETQYFGPGTRLLVL.

J is TRBJ1-2 and V is TRBV2; possible D gene TRBD1, 6 bases. Between the trimmed V and J ends, which lost 3 bases and 8 bases, there was a span of 13 bases. The CDR3 totals 13 residues. Germline V lookup: CDR1 SNHLY, CDR2 FYNNEI. In nucleotides, the CDR3 is TGTGCCAGCAGTGATCTGGACAGCCGCGGCTACACCTTC. This encodes CASSDLDSRGYTF.

This chain uses TRBV27 with TRBJ1-1; D is possibly TRBD1 (5 bases). V gave up 5 bases and J gave up 11 bases, with 18 bases separating them. Looked up from germline, CDR1 is MNHEY and CDR2 is SMNVEV (reference sequence). CDR3 length: 13 residues. This CDR3 is CASSPAGGAGAFF. DNA of the CDR3: TGTGCCAGCAGTCCCGCGGGGGGAGCTGGTGCTTTCTTT.

This clone was seen a few times. This chain joins TRBV19 and TRBJ1-5, with 7 bases lining up with TRBD1. The CDR3 totals 15 residues. CDR1 LNHDA and CDR2 SQIVND come from the germline V gene (reference sequence). V was pared by 11 bases and J by 4 bases, with 14 bases of the junction left unmatched. For the CDR3, the DNA is TGTGCCGCCCAACCCCGGACAGGCCAAAATCAGCCCCAGCATTTT. This encodes CAAQPRTGQNQPQHF.

The CDR3 DNA is TGTGCCAGCAGCTTAGGGCACCTTAATTCACCCCTCCACTTT. This gives the protein CASSLGHLNSPLHF. The V and J genes are TRBV7-6 and TRBJ1-6; D unclear. This CDR3 spans 14 amino acids. V was pared by 1 base and J by 6 bases, with 7 bases between. Per germline, CDR1 SGHVS and CDR2 FNYEAQ.

CDR3 bases: TGTGCCAGCCAGGGGCAGGTCTACGAGCAGTACTTC. This codes for CASQGQVYEQYF. V is TRBV6-5 and J is TRBJ2-7; weak D call: TRBD1 (6 bases). From germline, CDR1 is MNHEY and CDR2 SVGAGI. There are 12 residues in the CDR3. Trimming left V 8 bases short and J 3 bases short, with 11 bases between.

The rearrangement joins TRBV19 to TRBJ1-4; 7 positions match TRBD1. CDR1 LNHDA and CDR2 SQIVND come from the germline V gene (reference sequence). The CDR3 length is 14 residues. Unmatched junction bases numbered 7, after V lost 5 bases and J lost 7 bases. CDR3 coding DNA: TGTGCCAGTAGTTTCCACAGGGGTCGTGAAAAACTGTTTTTT. This translates into CASSFHRGREKLFF.

V and J are TRBV7-9 and TRBJ1-3; TRBD1 might be the D (5 bases). The ends were cut back, 7 bases at V and 6 bases at J, with 16 bases in the middle. The CDR3 loop spans 14 amino acids. From germline, CDR1 is SEHNR and CDR2 FQNEAQ (reference sequence). In nucleotides, the CDR3 is TGTGCCAGCACGCTTCAGGGTCCCGAAAACACCATATATTTT. Translating it yields CASTLQGPENTIYF.

This clone has just one count. This chain joins TRBV6-6 and TRBJ1-6, with D perhaps TRBD1 (5 bases). There are 15 residues in the CDR3. V dropped 5 bases and J dropped 9 bases, with 17 bases sitting between them. CDR1 and CDR2 from the germline V gene are MNHNY and SVGAGI (reference sequence). Here the CDR3 reads CASSRSGLSGSPLHF. CDR3 sequence (DNA): TGTGCCAGCAGTCGATCGGGGCTTTCGGGTTCACCCCTCCACTTT.

The V gene is TRBV5-1, the J gene TRBJ2-5; a weak D match, TRBD2 (6 bases). Germline V gene data show CDR1 as SGHRS and CDR2 as YFSETQ. Trimming took 3 bases from V and 7 from J, leaving 13 bases between them. This CDR3 is built from 13 residues. CDR3 DNA sequence: TGCGCCAGCAGCTCCGGGAGAGGGCTGACCCAGTACTTC. It codes for CASSSGRGLTQYF.

The chain employs TRBV7-8 and TRBJ2-2, with 12 bases aligning to TRBD2. The V gene's germline CDR1 is SGHVS and CDR2 FQNEAQ. The V segment lost 4 bases and the J segment 4 bases; nucleotides outside the gene matches: 13. This CDR3 spans 19 amino acids. CDR3 nucleotides: TGTGCCAGCAGCTCTCAGGCGCTAGCGGGAGGGCTGGGCACCGGGGAGCTGTTTTTT. Its protein product is CASSSQALAGGLGTGELFF. Together with reference TRBV7-8 and TRBJ2-2, the CDR3 gives the full variable domain: GAGVSQSPRYKVAKRGQDVALRCDPISGHVSLFWYQQALGQGPEFLTYFQNEAQLDKSGLPSDRFFAERPEGSVSTLKIQRTQQEDSAVYLCASSSQALAGGLGTGELFFGEGSRLTVL.

The V gene is TRBV18, the J gene TRBJ2-7, with D perhaps matching TRBD1 (5 bases). Trimming cost V 3 bases and J 6 bases, with 12 bases left between them. There are 13 residues in the CDR3. Germline CDR1 KGHSH, CDR2 LQKENI. The CDR3 loop is CASSPTEQVEQYF. As DNA, the CDR3 is TGTGCCAGCTCACCTACAGAACAGGTCGAGCAGTACTTC.

The chain uses TRBV10-3 and TRBJ2-7; D perhaps matches TRBD2 (6 bases). Trimming cost V 4 bases and J 5 bases, with 18 bases left between them. CDR3 length: 15 amino acids. CDR1 and CDR2 (germline): ENHRY, SYGVKD. CDR3 DNA sequence: TGTGCCATCAGTGCGGGTCCGGGAGAAAAGGACGAGCAGTACTTC. Protein sequence: CAISAGPGEKDEQYF.

The V and J genes are TRBV10-1 and TRBJ2-3; 9 positions match TRBD2. CDR3 length equals 16 residues. The trim removed 3 bases at V and 1 base at J, leaving 5 bases unmatched. Germline assignment: CDR1 WNHNN and CDR2 SYGVQD (reference sequence). CDR3 protein: CASSEGTSFGTDTQYF. CDR3 in DNA: TGCGCCAGCAGTGAAGGGACTAGCTTCGGCACAGATACGCAGTATTTT.

The chain couples TRBV7-2 to TRBJ2-1, with a weak D call TRBD1 (5 bases). Deletions cut 2 bases from V and 3 bases from J, with 14 bases between. The germline gives CDR1 SGHTA, CDR2 FQGNSA. The CDR3 length is 16 residues. The CDR3 DNA reads as TGTGCCAGCAGCTTACGGACAAATCCCTTCTACAATGAGCAGTTCTTC. Residues: CASSLRTNPFYNEQFF.

V and J are TRBV5-1 and TRBJ2-3, with TRBD2 matching over 13 bases. CDR3 length equals 18 residues. The germline V gene encodes CDR1 SGHRS and CDR2 YFSETQ. V dropped 0 bases and J dropped 3; count of bases not matched to a gene: 7. The CDR3 bases are TGCGCCAGCAGCTTGGGGACACTAGCGGGAGGGCTAACAGATACGCAGTATTTT. Its translation: CASSLGTLAGGLTDTQYF.

The chain joins TRBV14 to TRBJ2-3, with 8 bases aligning to TRBD2. V lost 0 bases to trimming and J lost 5 bases; unmatched junction nucleotides: 10. Germline CDR1 reads SGHDN; CDR2 reads FVKESK. This CDR3 spans 17 amino acids. CDR3 sequence (DNA): TGTGCCAGCAGCCAAGATTGGGTGGGACTAGTAGGAGATACGCAGTATTTT. Amino acids: CASSQDWVGLVGDTQYF. Full variable domain (rest looked up from reference TRBV14 and TRBJ2-3): EAGVTQFPSHSVIEKGQTVTLRCDPISGHDNLYWYRRVMGKEIKFLLHFVKESKQDESGMPNNRFLAERTGGTYSTLKVQPAELEDSGVYFCASSQDWVGLVGDTQYFGPGTRLTVL.

The chain is built from TRBV12-5 and TRBJ2-1; weak D call: TRBD2 (6 bases). CDR1 is LGHNT and CDR2 is FRNRAP in the germline V gene. This CDR3 is built from 16 residues. The germline V and J ends were trimmed by 0 bases and 4 bases, with 13 bases remaining between them. The CDR3 sequence: CASGLVLRGRYNEQFF. DNA for the CDR3: TGTGCTAGTGGTTTGGTACTCCGGGGGAGGTACAATGAGCAGTTCTTC. The full variable domain, rest sourced from reference TRBV12-5 and TRBJ2-1, is DARVTQTPRHKVTEMGQEVTMRCQPILGHNTVFWYRQTMMQGLELLAYFRNRAPLDDSGMPKDRFSAEMPDATLATLKIQPSEPRDSAVYFCASGLVLRGRYNEQFFGPGTRLTVL.

This rearrangement joins TRBV5-5 to TRBJ2-3, with D possibly TRBD2 on 5 matching bases. The ends were cut back, 0 bases at V and 7 bases at J, with 6 bases in the middle. The CDR3 loop spans 12 amino acids. Germline assignment: CDR1 SGHKS and CDR2 YYEKEE (reference sequence). The CDR3 loop reads CASSLAGNTQYF. DNA of the CDR3: TGTGCCAGCAGCTTGGCGGGGAATACGCAGTATTTT.

The gene calls are TRBV30 and TRBJ2-1, with TRBD2 identical over 12 bases. The ends lost 4 bases at V and 9 bases at J; junction bases unmatched: 10. The length of the CDR3 is 15 residues. CDR1 is GTSNPN and CDR2 is SVGIG in the germline V gene (reference sequence). This CDR3 is CAWKVTSGSLGEQFF. The CDR3 nucleotides read TGTGCCTGGAAGGTGACTAGCGGGAGTTTGGGTGAGCAGTTCTTC.

Written as DNA, the CDR3 is TGTGCCAGCAGCCAAGTGGGCGGGGGGGCCAATGAGCAGTTCTTC. Translating gives CASSQVGGGANEQFF. The gene calls are TRBV4-2 and TRBJ2-1, with 9 bases fitting TRBD2. Germline V gives CDR1 LGHNA, CDR2 YNFKEQ. CDR3 length: 15 residues. V was clipped by 1 base and J by 6 bases; unmatched bases: 4.

This rearrangement joins TRBV6-5 to TRBJ1-3; tentatively, D is TRBD1 (6 bases). Germline V gives CDR1 MNHEY, CDR2 SVGAGI. V lost 7 bases and J 3 bases, leaving 10 bases between the germline ends. CDR3 length equals 13 residues. This chain's CDR3 is CASTGVGGNTIYF. The CDR3 DNA reads TGTGCCAGCACAGGGGTGGGTGGAAACACCATATATTTT.

The chain joins TRBV30 to TRBJ1-5; a possible D gene is TRBD1 (6 bases). The V gene's germline CDR1 is GTSNPN and CDR2 SVGIG (reference sequence). The CDR3 spans 15 residues. The germline V and J ends were trimmed by 3 bases and 2 bases, with 14 bases remaining between them. The CDR3 DNA follows: TGTGCCTGGAGCCGAGGGGGGGCTGGCAATCAGCCCCAGCATTTT. This sequence encodes CAWSRGGAGNQPQHF.

The chain couples TRBV19 to TRBJ2-5, with D perhaps matching TRBD1 (6 bases). The CDR3 has 15 amino acids. V dropped 5 bases and J dropped 5 bases, with 18 bases sitting between them. Germline CDR1 and CDR2: LNHDA and SQIVND (reference sequence). The CDR3 loop reads CASSASDSSGETQYF. CDR3 nucleotide sequence: TGTGCCAGTAGTGCCTCGGACAGTTCGGGGGAGACCCAGTACTTC. Using reference TRBV19 and TRBJ2-5 for the parts outside the CDR3, the full variable domain is DGGITQSPKYLFRKEGQNVTLSCEQNLNHDAMYWYRQDPGQGLRLIYYSQIVNDFQKGDIAEGYSVSREKKESFPLTVTSAQKNPTAFYLCASSASDSSGETQYFGPGTRLLVL.

The chain links TRBV19 to TRBJ1-2; D is uncertain. Germline CDR1 and CDR2: LNHDA and SQIVND (reference sequence). With 7 bases removed from V and 4 bases from J, the gap between germline ends came to 16 bases. This CDR3 has 14 amino acids. Here the CDR3 DNA reads TGTGCCAGTACCGAACCTTACAAGTTCTATGGCTACACCTTC. Translated: CASTEPYKFYGYTF. Full variable domain (outside the CDR3, taken from reference TRBV19 and TRBJ1-2): DGGITQSPKYLFRKEGQNVTLSCEQNLNHDAMYWYRQDPGQGLRLIYYSQIVNDFQKGDIAEGYSVSREKKESFPLTVTSAQKNPTAFYLCASTEPYKFYGYTFGSGTRLTVV.

The chain uses TRBV28 and TRBJ1-6, with 10 bases identical to TRBD1. The CDR3 extends over 15 amino acids. Germline V gene data show CDR1 as MDHEN and CDR2 as SYDVKM. The V gene end was trimmed by 5 bases and the J gene end by 9 bases; junction bases not matched to a gene: 7. CDR3 sequence reads: CASSLTWTGGSPLHF. In DNA form, the CDR3 reads TGTGCCAGCAGTCTAACCTGGACAGGGGGTTCACCCCTCCACTTT. The whole variable domain, filled in from reference TRBV28 and TRBJ1-6, reads DVKVTQSSRYLVKRTGEKVFLECVQDMDHENMFWYRQDPGLGLRLIYFSYDVKMKEKGDIPEGYSVSREKKERFSLILESASTNQTSMYLCASSLTWTGGSPLHFGNGTRLTVT.